This TCR beta chain came from a study of cytomegalovirus exposure and HLA in healthy donors. Trimming cost V 3 bases and J 1 base, with 7 bases left between them. The CDR3 is 14 residues long. CDR1 and CDR2 (germline): SGHTA, FQGNSA. The study ran its PCR with 60 Vbeta and 13 Jbeta primers. The data were produced by immunoSEQ multiplex PCR, yet TCRdb's version contains in-frame clones alone and is incomplete. The repertoire holds over 150,000 clones, with roughly 85% as singletons. Nominally healthy donors provided the samples, though records likely missed some immune exposures. The chain joins TRBV7-2 to TRBJ2-1, with D perhaps matching TRBD1 (5 bases). The sample was PBMCs. This clonotype was obtained from a woman aged 45 to 65 in good health and CMV-seronegative. Here the CDR3 DNA reads TGTGCCAGCAGCTTTCGGACATCCTACAATGAGCAGTTCTTC. Protein: CASSFRTSYNEQFF.